This is a list of T cell receptor beta chains from one sample in a study of shared clonotypes between healthy human individuals. Profiling relied on immunoSEQ multiplex PCR, and the TCRdb table lists in-frame clones only, not all of them. The sample gives 650,000 to 800,000 clones, about two thirds of which show up once; approximately 1.8% is in the top ten. Sequenced sample: memory CD4+ T cells sorted from blood. All receptors derive from a woman aged 25 to 45 in good health. Each CDR3 is given with its conserved first and last residue. Clone size is given for some rows only: seen once, a few or many times, or a class if the clone is expanded.

clone_size | j_call | cdr3_length | v_call | cdr3_aa
NA | TRBJ2-3 | 15 | TRBV29-1 | CSVREGLAGRFAQYF
NA | TRBJ2-1 | 17 | TRBV5-1 | CASSPGTSPLNYNEQFF
many | TRBJ1-2 | 15 | TRBV7-2 | CASSTYLQGDYGYTF
NA | TRBJ1-5 | 13 | TRBV5-8 | CASSRFSNQPQHF
NA | TRBJ1-1 | 16 | TRBV21-1 | CASSFLLRDRGTEAFF
few | TRBJ2-2 | 13 | TRBV7-3 | CASSLIRSGELFF
NA | TRBJ2-2 | 15 | TRBV2 | CASRRLAGVTGELFF
few | TRBJ1-2 | 15 | TRBV28 | CASSSPGRTNYGYTF
NA | TRBJ2-3 | 17 | TRBV27 | CASSPLSGRAMRDTQYF
once | TRBJ2-1 | 16 | TRBV4-1 | CASSQVGRGSYNEQFF
once | TRBJ1-1 | 14 | TRBV11-2 | CASSSMGTGAEAFF
NA | TRBJ2-2 | 13 | TRBV7-3 | CASSPRNTGELFF
NA | TRBJ2-7 | 15 | TRBV27 | CASSLAAGVRYEQYF
few | TRBJ2-7 | 17 | TRBV7-9 | CASSFASGHLSSYEQYF
NA | TRBJ2-2 | 13 | TRBV28 | CASTPGDTGELFF
few | TRBJ1-4 | 15 | TRBV30 | CAWRGSGATNEKLFF
once | TRBJ2-3 | 15 | TRBV6-1 | CASRLAERSTDTQYF
many | TRBJ2-7 | 18 | TRBV19 | CASSKFYKGRGNFYEQYF
NA | TRBJ2-3 | 12 | TRBV7-9 | CASSLTGDTQYF
NA | TRBJ2-3 | 14 | TRBV19 | CASSGGRPTDTQYF
NA | TRBJ2-2 | 15 | TRBV30 | CAWSVQLANTGELFF